This paragraph reports one T cell receptor (beta chain). Its antigen is unknown. Whole-blood total RNA was extracted without T cell sorting. The CDR3 sequence is 12 residues long. The germline V gene has CDR1 SGHTA and CDR2 FQGNSA. cDNA was produced in eight separate reactions per sample. TCRdb reprocessed the 5' RACE reads, keeping one entry per CDR3 protein, no DNA. The specimen's table records over 90,000 distinct CDR3 sequences. The data derive from a study of monozygotic twins with inflammatory bowel disease. Study results and limitations: Separate T cell subtypes could not be resolved from one another. Diversity of TCRbeta measured by inverse Simpson was lower in IBD patients than in healthy co-twins.

This receptor was identified in a human donor with ulcerative colitis or Crohn's disease, or a healthy co-twin of an affected twin (not recorded which). The rearrangement uses TRBV7-2 and TRBJ2-1. Sequencing was carried out using blood. The CDR3 loop is CASRVSYNEQFF.